One sample yielded the 12 T cell receptor beta chains listed below, sequenced in a study of cytomegalovirus exposure and HLA in healthy donors. The study ran its PCR with 60 Vbeta and 13 Jbeta primers. Clones were sequenced by immunoSEQ multiplex PCR, and TCRdb holds only the in-frame ones, with some missing. The table includes roughly 250,000 clones, roughly 80% detected once. Source material: PBMCs. Every receptor here comes from a girl between 2 and 10 years old in good health and CMV-seronegative.

The V gene is TRBV27, the J gene TRBJ1-6; the D gene is possibly TRBD1 (6 bases). CDR3 length: 16 residues. V lost 6 bases, J lost 2 bases, and 14 bases lay in between. Germline-derived CDR1 and CDR2 are MNHEY and SMNVEV (reference sequence). The CDR3 region has the DNA TGTGCCAGCAGCATCTCACAGGGTACCTATAATTCACCCCTCCACTTT. Translated, it gives CASSISQGTYNSPLHF.

The V call is TRBV28, the J call TRBJ1-2; D is possibly TRBD1 (5 bases). Trimming cost V 8 bases and J 4 bases, with 14 bases left between them. CDR1 is MDHEN, CDR2 SYDVKM, per germline. This CDR3 is 13 amino acids long. CDR3 loop: CASRVRVGYGYTF. The CDR3 DNA is TGTGCCAGCCGGGTCAGGGTGGGCTATGGCTACACCTTC.

The chain uses TRBV7-3 and TRBJ2-1; TRBD1 is a possible D gene (6 bases). CDR1 is SGHTA, CDR2 FQGTGA, per germline. This CDR3 comprises 12 residues. Trimming removed 2 bases at V and 10 bases at J, with 9 bases between. The CDR3 is CASSLGTQEQFF. The CDR3 DNA sequence: TGTGCCAGCAGCTTAGGGACACAAGAGCAGTTCTTC. Full variable domain (outside the CDR3, taken from reference TRBV7-3 and TRBJ2-1): GAGVSQTPSNKVTEKGKYVELRCDPISGHTALYWYRQSLGQGPEFLIYFQGTGAADDSGLPNDRFFAVRPEGSVSTLKIQRTERGDSAVYLCASSLGTQEQFFGPGTRLTVL.

CDR3 sequence reads: CASSPGQGSSYNEQFF. For the CDR3, the DNA is TGTGCCAGTAGTCCGGGACAGGGGAGCTCCTACAATGAGCAGTTCTTC. The chain links TRBV19 to TRBJ2-1, with 10 bases matching TRBD1. The V segment lost 5 bases and the J segment 0 bases; nucleotides outside the gene matches: 4. This CDR3 contains 16 residues. The germline V gene encodes CDR1 LNHDA and CDR2 SQIVND (reference sequence).

The J gene is TRBJ2-2, the V gene TRBV29-1, with no clear D. This CDR3 is built from 14 residues. V was cut by 3 bases and J by 1 base, with 9 bases left in between. From germline, CDR1 is SQVTM and CDR2 ANQGSEA. CDR3 bases: TGCAGCGTTGATGTAGGCGGGAACACCGGGGAGCTGTTTTTT. Protein product: CSVDVGGNTGELFF.

This clone turned up a few times. The chain couples TRBV6-5 to TRBJ1-2; TRBD1 matches at 7 bases. The CDR3 covers 16 residues. V lost 4 bases to trimming and J lost 2 bases; unmatched junction nucleotides: 10. Germline V CDR1 and CDR2: MNHEY, SVGAGI. The CDR3 reads CASSWAQTGPNYGYTF. In DNA form, the CDR3 reads TGTGCCAGCAGTTGGGCCCAGACAGGGCCAAACTATGGCTACACCTTC.

For this clone: Germline and junction disagree at one end, which may indicate a read error. The CDR3 sequence is CSSSSFRLAGGPEQYF. The DNA of the CDR3 is TGTTCCAGCAGCTCTTTCAGACTAGCGGGAGGCCCCGAGCAGTACTTC. This chain joins TRBV7-9 and TRBJ2-7; 13 positions match TRBD2. Germline V gene sequence: CDR1 SEHNR, CDR2 FQNEAQ (reference sequence). The CDR3 extends over 16 amino acids.

This clone came up once. The chain employs TRBV28 and TRBJ1-2; D may be TRBD1 (5 bases). Germline lookup yields CDR1 MDHEN and CDR2 SYDVKM. The CDR3 has 15 amino acids. Deletions cut 7 bases from V and 4 bases from J, with 19 bases between. This chain's CDR3 is CASTVRGSGRYGYTF. The CDR3 DNA reads as TGTGCCAGCACCGTCCGGGGGTCGGGGCGCTATGGCTACACCTTC.

The chain is built from TRBV20-1 and TRBJ1-2; D ambiguous. V gave up 6 bases and J gave up 4 bases, with 9 bases separating them. CDR1 and CDR2 from the germline V gene are DFQATT and SNEGSKA (reference sequence). The CDR3 has 11 amino acids. CDR3 nucleotide sequence: TGCAGTGCGCCGGGGATCTATGGCTACACCTTC. Its translation is CSAPGIYGYTF.

The rearrangement joins TRBV14 to TRBJ2-1, with 7 nucleotides matching TRBD2. Germline assignment: CDR1 SGHDN and CDR2 FVKESK. V was pared by 5 bases and J by 7 bases, with 5 bases of the junction left unmatched. The CDR3 runs to 13 residues. CDR3 amino acids: CASSYTLANEQFF. The DNA of the CDR3 is TGTGCCAGCAGCTACACACTAGCGAATGAGCAGTTCTTC.

This clone was counted a single time. CDR3 loop: CATSRENRRGRGVQPQHF. The DNA for the CDR3 is TGTGCCACCAGCAGAGAAAATCGCAGGGGAAGGGGCGTTCAGCCCCAGCATTTT. J is TRBJ1-5 and V is TRBV15; possible D gene TRBD1, 6 bases. The germline gives CDR1 LNHNV, CDR2 YYDKDF (reference sequence). This CDR3 has 18 residues. The V gene lost 0 bases and the J gene lost 6 bases, with 21 bases spanning the gap. Together with reference TRBV15 and TRBJ1-5, the CDR3 gives the full variable domain: DAMVIQNPRYQVTQFGKPVTLSCSQTLNHNVMYWYQQKSSQAPKLLFHYYDKDFNNEADTPDNFQSRRPNTSFCFLDIRSPGLGDTAMYLCATSRENRRGRGVQPQHFGDGTRLSIL.

The V call is TRBV7-2, the J call TRBJ1-2; maybe TRBD1 (6 bases). V was clipped by 5 bases and J by 3 bases, with 19 bases between them. CDR3 length equals 16 residues. CDR1 and CDR2 from the germline V gene are SGHTA and FQGNSA. This CDR3 is CASSARRQAFDYGYTF. The CDR3 nucleotides are TGTGCCAGCAGCGCTAGGAGACAGGCATTCGACTATGGCTACACCTTC. The variable domain in full, with the rest retrieved from reference TRBV7-2 and TRBJ1-2, is GAGVSQSPSNKVTEKGKDVELRCDPISGHTALYWYRQSLGQGLEFLIYFQGNSAPDKSGLPSDRFSAERTGGSVSTLTIQRTQQEDSAVYLCASSARRQAFDYGYTFGSGTRLTVV.